These 16 T cell receptor beta chains share one sample of origin, sequenced in a study of T-cell memory formation after mild COVID-19. TCRdb ran MiXCR on the 5' RACE reads and lists one entry per CDR3 protein. The profile shows fewer than 35,000 distinct CDR3 sequences, more than 15% of them singletons. The sample comprised PBMCs or a T cell subset sorted from them (not recorded which). Every receptor here comes from an adult who had mild COVID-19 (a few samples of this study predate the infection). Cell type and time point are not known.

This clonotype was recorded at least ten times. The chain is built from TRBV5-1 and TRBJ2-3; no clear D. Germline lookup yields CDR1 SGHRS and CDR2 YFSETQ. The CDR3 consists of 15 residues. V was cut by 1 base and J by 2 bases, with 11 bases left in between. CDR3 nucleotides: TGCGCCAGCAGCTTGCAAGGGCCCTCCACAGATACGCAGTATTTT. This sequence encodes CASSLQGPSTDTQYF.

This clonotype has a handful of counts. This chain links TRBV4-1 with TRBJ1-2; possibly TRBD1 for D (6 bases). The length of the CDR3 is 17 residues. V was shortened by 0 bases and J by 7 bases, with 21 bases between the two germline ends. Per the germline V gene, CDR1 is MGHRA and CDR2 is YSYEKL. The CDR3 DNA follows: TGCGCCAGCAGCCAAGAGATGGTTAGGGGGGCTGCAGGTGGCTACACCTTC. Its protein product is CASSQEMVRGAAGGYTF.

This clonotype was counted many times. V usage is TRBV20-1 and J usage is TRBJ2-6; D unresolved. The CDR3 consists of 14 residues. From germline, CDR1 is DFQATT and CDR2 SNEGSKA (reference sequence). The ends were cut back, 1 base at V and 0 bases at J, with 4 bases in the middle. The CDR3 sequence: CSARVGSGANVLTF. The CDR3 coding sequence is TGCAGTGCTAGAGTTGGCTCTGGGGCCAACGTCCTGACTTTC.

This sequence joins TRBV2 and TRBJ1-5; the D is unclear. Trimming pared 2 bases from V and 5 bases from J, leaving 10 bases between. Germline CDR1 is SNHLY and CDR2 is FYNNEI. There are 14 residues in the CDR3. The CDR3 region has the DNA TGTGCCAGCAGTGAAAAAGGTCGGTATCAGCCCCAGCATTTT. Its translation: CASSEKGRYQPQHF.

A remark on this clonotype: A read error may explain this, as a much larger clone is one base away. V and J are TRBV7-6 and TRBJ1-5, with D unclear. Germline-derived CDR1 and CDR2 are SGHVS and FNYEAQ. The CDR3 is made up of 14 amino acids. V was pared by 5 bases and J by 6 bases, with 14 bases between. The CDR3 region has the DNA TGTGCCAGCAGCGCGGGCGGTATCGGTCAGCCCCAGCATTTT. The encoded protein is CASSAGGIGQPQHF.

This clonotype was picked up many times. The CDR3 DNA is TGCAGTGCCCACCGGGGGGGGCGCAATCAGCCCCAGCATTTT. Protein: CSAHRGGRNQPQHF. The rearrangement links TRBV20-1 to TRBJ1-5, with D perhaps matching TRBD1 (6 bases). The germline CDR1 and CDR2 sequences are DFQATT and SNEGSKA (reference sequence). Deletions cut 6 bases from V and 2 bases from J, with 14 bases between. The CDR3 length is 14 residues.

J is TRBJ2-2 and V is TRBV7-8; D might be TRBD2 (6 bases). In germline, CDR1 is SGHVS, CDR2 FQNEAQ. Trimming took 2 bases from V and 3 from J, leaving 13 bases between them. CDR3 length equals 16 residues. CDR3 protein: CASSLRRGRDTGELFF. The CDR3 DNA reads TGTGCCAGCAGCTTAAGGAGGGGCAGGGACACCGGGGAGCTGTTTTTT.

This clonotype has a count of ten or more. The rearrangement links TRBV4-1 to TRBJ2-7; 9 bases align to TRBD2. The CDR3 has 16 residues. Germline-derived CDR1 and CDR2 are MGHRA and YSYEKL. The ends lost 0 bases at V and 1 base at J; junction bases unmatched: 4. In DNA form, the CDR3 reads TGCGCCAGCAGCCAAGATATTACTAGCGGGTCCTACGAGCAGTACTTC. Residues: CASSQDITSGSYEQYF.

This clonotype has a count of ten or more. The J gene is TRBJ1-5, the V gene TRBV6-6, with D possibly matching TRBD1 (5 bases). The V and J ends lost 8 bases and 10 bases respectively, with 15 bases between them. CDR3 length: 12 residues. Germline assignment: CDR1 MNHNY and CDR2 SVGAGI (reference sequence). CDR3 amino acids: CASGEGPSPQHF. The DNA for the CDR3 is TGTGCCAGCGGGGAGGGACCTTCCCCCCAGCATTTT.

This clonotype has ten or more counts. V is TRBV12-3 or TRBV12-4 and J is TRBJ1-2, with D perhaps matching TRBD1 (5 bases). Trimming stripped 3 bases from V and 8 bases from J, with 13 bases between. The CDR3 runs to 13 residues. The CDR3 coding sequence is TGTGCCAGCAGTTTGGGGGTAGTGGGAGGCTACACCTTC. Residues: CASSLGVVGGYTF.

The CDR3 sequence is CASGSGRINEQFF. CDR3 coding DNA: TGTGCCAGCGGTAGCGGGAGGATAAATGAGCAGTTCTTC. The V call is TRBV9, the J call TRBJ2-1, with TRBD2 identical over 10 bases. The germline V gene has CDR1 SGDLS and CDR2 YYNGEE. This CDR3 is 13 amino acids long. Losses at the gene ends were 7 bases for V and 7 bases for J; bases not matched to a gene: 5.

This clonotype occurred many times. The rearrangement joins TRBV5-1 to TRBJ2-5; D is ambiguous. Trimming pared 0 bases from V and 3 bases from J, leaving 9 bases between. Germline V gives CDR1 SGHRS, CDR2 YFSETQ. The CDR3 contains 14 residues. CDR3 sequence (DNA): TGCGCCAGCAGCTTGGACAACAAGAAAGAGACCCAGTACTTC. Translation gives CASSLDNKKETQYF.

The genes are TRBV19 and TRBJ2-1; 9 bases line up with TRBD2. The V and J ends lost 3 bases and 0 bases, in that order; junction bases with no gene match: 9. Germline V lookup: CDR1 LNHDA, CDR2 SQIVND (reference sequence). The CDR3 spans 18 residues. For the CDR3, the DNA is TGTGCCAGTAGTATCATAAAGACTAGCGGCCCCTCCTACAATGAGCAGTTCTTC. It translates to CASSIIKTSGPSYNEQFF. Looking up the rest from reference TRBV19 and TRBJ2-1 gives the full variable domain: DGGITQSPKYLFRKEGQNVTLSCEQNLNHDAMYWYRQDPGQGLRLIYYSQIVNDFQKGDIAEGYSVSREKKESFPLTVTSAQKNPTAFYLCASSIIKTSGPSYNEQFFGPGTRLTVL.

This clonotype was found many times. The chain joins TRBV6-1 to TRBJ2-7, with D possibly called TRBD1 or TRBD2 (5 bases each). The length of the CDR3 is 15 residues. Looked up from germline, CDR1 is MNHNS and CDR2 is SASEGT. V was trimmed by 3 bases and J by 0 bases, leaving 12 bases between them. CDR3 DNA: TGTGCCAGCAGTGAGGGGGTTCTTAGCTCCTACGAGCAGTACTTC. Amino acid sequence: CASSEGVLSSYEQYF.

This clonotype was detected ten times or more. V usage is TRBV7-9 and J usage is TRBJ2-7; TRBD1 might be the D (6 bases). Germline lookup yields CDR1 SEHNR and CDR2 FQNEAQ (reference sequence). This CDR3 has 19 residues. V was cut by 5 bases and J by 2 bases, with 28 bases left in between. The CDR3 DNA sequence: TGTGCCAGCAGCCCCAAAACGATGCGGACAGTTAGAGCCCCCTACGAGCAGTACTTC. It encodes CASSPKTMRTVRAPYEQYF.

This clonotype has at least ten counts. The chain uses TRBV11-2 and TRBJ1-4; D is ambiguous. Germline V gene sequence: CDR1 SGHAT, CDR2 FQNNGV. This CDR3 spans 17 amino acids. V was shortened by 1 base and J by 3 bases, with 15 bases between the two germline ends. CDR3 sequence (DNA): TGTGCCAGCAGCTTAGTCAACGTGGTTGTGGCTAATGAAAAACTGTTTTTT. Translated: CASSLVNVVVANEKLFF.